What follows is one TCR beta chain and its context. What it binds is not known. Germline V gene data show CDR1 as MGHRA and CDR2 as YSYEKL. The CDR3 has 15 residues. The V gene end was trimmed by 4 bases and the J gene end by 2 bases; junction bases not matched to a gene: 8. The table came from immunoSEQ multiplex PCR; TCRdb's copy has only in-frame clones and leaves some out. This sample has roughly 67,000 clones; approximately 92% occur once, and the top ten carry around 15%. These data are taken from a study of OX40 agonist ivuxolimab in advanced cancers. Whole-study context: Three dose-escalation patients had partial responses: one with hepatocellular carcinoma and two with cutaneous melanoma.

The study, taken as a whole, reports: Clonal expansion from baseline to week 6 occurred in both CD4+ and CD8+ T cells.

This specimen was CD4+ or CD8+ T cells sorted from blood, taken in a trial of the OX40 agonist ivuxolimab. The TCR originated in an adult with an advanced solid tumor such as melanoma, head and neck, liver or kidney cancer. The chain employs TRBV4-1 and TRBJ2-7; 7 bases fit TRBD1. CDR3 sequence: CASSPDRVPPYEQYF. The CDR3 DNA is TGCGCCAGCAGCCCTGACAGGGTCCCCCCCTACGAGCAGTACTTC.